A selection of T cell receptor beta chains follows, all from one sample in a study of T cells in Graves' hyperthyroidism and ophthalmopathy. A single record per CDR3 protein comes from TCRdb applying MiXCR to the multiplex PCR reads. The sample contains 750,000 to 900,000 distinct CDR3 sequences, 38% of which appear only once. The sample comprised blood. These receptors all stem from a man between 18 and 29 years old with Graves' hyperthyroidism. CDR3s leave out the opening cysteine and the closing phenylalanine or tryptophan. D genes are given only for firm matches.

J gene: TRBJ1-1; CDR3 length: 12; D gene: .; V gene: TRBV15; CDR3 protein: ATSTEQGSTEAF
J gene: TRBJ1-4; CDR3 length: 10; D gene: TRBD1; V gene: TRBV7-9; CDR3 protein: ASSSGTVKLF
J gene: TRBJ2-7; CDR3 length: 13; D gene: TRBD1; V gene: TRBV11-2; CDR3 protein: ASSSSRTGVYEQY
J gene: TRBJ1-1; CDR3 length: 10; D gene: .; V gene: TRBV16; CDR3 protein: ASSLPVPPAF
J gene: TRBJ2-5; CDR3 length: 13; D gene: .; V gene: TRBV6-5; CDR3 protein: ASSYSKPGVETQY
J gene: TRBJ1-1; CDR3 length: 12; D gene: .; V gene: TRBV7-8; CDR3 protein: ASSFDSRGTEAF
J gene: TRBJ1-5; CDR3 length: 11; D gene: .; V gene: TRBV6-6; CDR3 protein: AISATGGQPQH
J gene: TRBJ2-5; CDR3 length: 12; D gene: TRBD2; V gene: TRBV7-9; CDR3 protein: ASSFYVAGETQY
J gene: TRBJ1-1; CDR3 length: 10; D gene: .; V gene: TRBV20-1; CDR3 protein: SAKRVVTEAS
J gene: TRBJ2-2; CDR3 length: 12; D gene: TRBD2; V gene: TRBV29-1; CDR3 protein: SVWGGTHTGELF
J gene: TRBJ1-4; CDR3 length: 13; D gene: .; V gene: TRBV20-1; CDR3 protein: SARDLGKMSEKLF
J gene: TRBJ2-2; CDR3 length: 11; D gene: TRBD1; V gene: TRBV7-2; CDR3 protein: ASSTTGGGELF
J gene: TRBJ2-1; CDR3 length: 11; D gene: .; V gene: TRBV7-3; CDR3 protein: ASSDRRDNEQF
J gene: TRBJ1-2; CDR3 length: 13; D gene: .; V gene: TRBV4-1; CDR3 protein: ASSQATGFNYGYT
J gene: TRBJ2-2; CDR3 length: 15; D gene: .; V gene: TRBV25-1; CDR3 protein: ASSRSPLAVNTGELF
J gene: TRBJ2-7; CDR3 length: 13; D gene: .; V gene: TRBV5-1; CDR3 protein: ASSLDAQRIYEQY
J gene: TRBJ1-5; CDR3 length: 12; D gene: .; V gene: TRBV12-3/TRBV12-4; CDR3 protein: ASSPDGDNQPQH
J gene: TRBJ2-7; CDR3 length: 10; D gene: .; V gene: TRBV20-1; CDR3 protein: SVQRGSYEQY
J gene: TRBJ1-5; CDR3 length: 12; D gene: .; V gene: TRBV19; CDR3 protein: ASSLQEGNQPQH
J gene: TRBJ1-4; CDR3 length: 11; D gene: TRBD1; V gene: TRBV20-1; CDR3 protein: SARQGGNEKLF